This entry lists 9 T cell receptor beta chains sequenced from one sample in a study of cytomegalovirus exposure and HLA in healthy donors. The PCR used 60 Vbeta and 13 Jbeta primers. The protocol was immunoSEQ multiplex PCR, while the TCRdb copy is restricted to in-frame clones and leaves out a portion. The sample records approximately 150,000 clones, around 63% being singletons. The sequencing input was PBMCs. Source of these receptors: a woman under 30 in good health and CMV-seropositive.

The chain joins TRBV4-1 to TRBJ1-1; D may be TRBD1 (5 bases). Trimming removed 4 bases at V and 1 base at J, with 22 bases between. This CDR3 has 18 residues. Germline CDR1 MGHRA, CDR2 YSYEKL. Here the CDR3 DNA reads TGCGCCAGCAGCCCACAGACCTTTCGACAGCCGACGAACACTGAAGCTTTCTTT. The encoded protein is CASSPQTFRQPTNTEAFF.

The chain combines TRBV6-4 with TRBJ2-7; 8 bases map to TRBD2. CDR1 is MRHNA and CDR2 is SNTAGT in the germline V gene. This CDR3 is 15 amino acids long. V was clipped by 2 bases and J by 0 bases; unmatched bases: 3. The CDR3 DNA follows: TGTGCCAGCAGTGACACGAGCGGGAGCTCCTACGAGCAGTACTTC. It translates to CASSDTSGSSYEQYF.

V is TRBV5-4 and J is TRBJ2-7, with a possible D match to TRBD1 (5 bases). Germline V gives CDR1 SGHNT, CDR2 YYREEE (reference sequence). The CDR3 runs to 14 residues. Deletions cut 6 bases from V and 6 bases from J, with 19 bases between. CDR3 in DNA: TGTGCCAGCACCGACAGAACCTCAGGGCGCGAGCAGTACTTC. It translates to CASTDRTSGREQYF.

The J gene is TRBJ1-5, the V gene TRBV27, with TRBD1 matching 7 bases. The germline V gene has CDR1 MNHEY and CDR2 SMNVEV (reference sequence). This CDR3 comprises 15 residues. J gave up 5 bases and V 4 bases, and 8 bases lay outside the gene matches. The CDR3 DNA is TGTGCCAGCAGTTCCTTAACAGGGGATTATCAGCCCCAGCATTTT. It encodes CASSSLTGDYQPQHF.

The table lists this clone with a few counts. This chain connects TRBV2 to TRBJ1-2, with 10 bases that match TRBD1. This CDR3 spans 14 amino acids. The germline V gene has CDR1 SNHLY and CDR2 FYNNEI. V shed 6 bases, J shed 8 bases, and the junction held 9 bases outside the gene matches. This CDR3 is CASRRTGGLGGYTF. CDR3 DNA: TGTGCCAGCAGGAGGACAGGGGGGTTGGGAGGCTACACCTTC.

The chain couples TRBV4-1 to TRBJ2-1; 12 nucleotides align to TRBD2. Looked up from germline, CDR1 is MGHRA and CDR2 is YSYEKL. V was pared by 0 bases and J by 4 bases, with 4 bases of the junction left unmatched. This CDR3 comprises 17 residues. For the CDR3, the DNA is TGCGCCAGCAGCCAAGATCTCCTAGCGGGGGGGTACAATGAGCAGTTCTTC. Its protein is CASSQDLLAGGYNEQFF.

This clone has only a few counts. The rearrangement links TRBV27 to TRBJ2-7; 7 bases align to TRBD1. This CDR3 contains 13 residues. CDR1 is MNHEY, CDR2 SMNVEV, per germline (reference sequence). Losses at the gene ends were 4 bases for V and 0 bases for J; bases not matched to a gene: 0. The CDR3 bases are TGTGCCAGCAGTTGGGACAGCTCCTACGAGCAGTACTTC. Translating it yields CASSWDSSYEQYF.

V usage is TRBV18 and J usage is TRBJ2-5; D is possibly TRBD1 (6 bases). The CDR3 sequence is 13 residues long. Germline-derived CDR1 and CDR2 are KGHSH and LQKENI. V lost 1 base and J lost 3, with 6 bases in between. CDR3 coding DNA: TGTGCCAGCTCACCACAGGGGGAAGAGACCCAGTACTTC. Protein product: CASSPQGEETQYF.

V gene TRBV9 combines with J gene TRBJ2-7; D might be TRBD1 (6 bases). The CDR3 extends over 13 amino acids. V was cut by 0 bases and J by 6 bases, with 10 bases left in between. CDR1 and CDR2 from the germline V gene are SGDLS and YYNGEE. CDR3: CASSVVQGGEQYF. The CDR3 DNA sequence: TGTGCCAGCAGCGTAGTACAGGGTGGCGAGCAGTACTTC.